One and the same sample provided the 28 T cell receptor beta chains below, sequenced in a study of shared clonotypes between healthy human individuals. Only in-frame clones appear in the TCRdb table, and some are missing; sequencing was by immunoSEQ multiplex PCR. The data show around 980,000 clones, 75% to 85% seen once. The specimen sequenced was memory CD4+ T cells from PBMCs. The subset here: CD45RA-negative fraction. The source of these receptors is a man younger than 35 in good health. Some clones in this sample may be carry-over from other donors' samples.

The CDR3 region is CASSLEGQANTGELFF. The CDR3 DNA is TGCGCCAGCAGCTTGGAGGGACAAGCGAACACCGGGGAGCTGTTTTTT. The J gene is TRBJ2-2, the V gene TRBV5-1; maybe TRBD1 (6 bases). Germline V gives CDR1 SGHRS, CDR2 YFSETQ. With 0 bases removed from V and 0 bases from J, the gap between germline ends came to 9 bases. The CDR3 spans 16 residues.

V is TRBV4-1 and J is TRBJ2-7; D not resolved. V was pared by 0 bases and J by 0 bases, with 9 bases between. The length of the CDR3 is 15 residues. The germline V gene encodes CDR1 MGHRA and CDR2 YSYEKL. As DNA, the CDR3 is TGCGCCAGCAGCCAAGAATCCCGACCCTCCTACGAGCAGTACTTC. Translated: CASSQESRPSYEQYF.

The chain employs TRBV19 and TRBJ2-1, with TRBD2 matching over 14 bases. This CDR3 region has 17 residues. Germline assignment: CDR1 LNHDA and CDR2 SQIVND (reference sequence). V trimming: 9 bases; J trimming: 2 bases; junction bases outside the gene matches: 9. The CDR3, as DNA: TGTGCCAGCCGCGGGACTAGCGGGAGTCTCCCCTACAATGAGCAGTTCTTC. As protein: CASRGTSGSLPYNEQFF.

This clone was found a few times. This chain uses TRBV6-1 with TRBJ1-6; D is undetermined. The CDR3 is 11 residues long. The ends were cut back, 1 base at V and 10 bases at J, with 2 bases in the middle. Germline CDR1 reads MNHNS; CDR2 reads SASEGT. CDR3 region: CASSEGSPLHF. CDR3 coding DNA: TGTGCCAGCAGTGAAGGATCACCCCTCCACTTT.

This clone was recorded only once. The rearrangement joins TRBV5-1 to TRBJ2-5; 14 bases agree with TRBD2. The CDR3 spans 16 residues. Germline V gene lookup returns CDR1 SGHRS and CDR2 YFSETQ. J gave up 4 bases and V 4 bases, and 6 bases lay outside the gene matches. The CDR3 here is CASSVGTSGRTETQYF. CDR3 coding DNA: TGCGCCAGCAGCGTCGGGACTAGCGGGAGAACAGAGACCCAGTACTTC. The full variable domain, in which reference TRBV5-1 and TRBJ2-5 provide the parts outside the CDR3, is KAGVTQTPRYLIKTRGQQVTLSCSPISGHRSVSWYQQTPGQGLQFLFEYFSETQRNKGNFPGRFSGRQFSNSRSEMNVSTLELGDSALYLCASSVGTSGRTETQYFGPGTRLLVL.

The rearrangement links TRBV30 to TRBJ2-3; TRBD2 might be the D (5 bases). V gave up 2 bases and J gave up 2 bases, with 11 bases separating them. From germline, CDR1 is GTSNPN and CDR2 SVGIG (reference sequence). CDR3 size: 14 residues. DNA for the CDR3: TGTGCCTGGAGTAGCCCGGGAACCACAGATACGCAGTATTTT. It encodes CAWSSPGTTDTQYF.

This chain uses TRBV2 with TRBJ2-7; 9 nucleotides match TRBD1. The germline CDR1 and CDR2 sequences are SNHLY and FYNNEI. V shed 3 bases and J 6 bases; nucleotides not matched to a gene: 3. This CDR3 spans 13 amino acids. Written as DNA, the CDR3 is TGTGCCAGCAGTGAGGGACAGGGCTTCGAGCAGTACTTC. Protein product: CASSEGQGFEQYF.

J is TRBJ2-3 and V is TRBV4-1; 8 positions match TRBD1. The J segment lost 4 bases and the V segment lost 2 bases, leaving 14 bases of the junction unmatched. CDR1 and CDR2 (germline): MGHRA, YSYEKL. The CDR3 loop spans 18 amino acids. CDR3 nucleotides: TGCGCCAGCAGCCAACCCCCCACTGGACAGGGCTCTGCAGATACGCAGTATTTT. Protein sequence: CASSQPPTGQGSADTQYF.

The chain has TRBV11-2 and TRBJ2-5, with TRBD2 identical over 15 bases. In germline, CDR1 is SGHAT, CDR2 FQNNGV. With V trimmed by 4 bases and J by 5 bases, 8 bases remained unmatched. This CDR3 region has 17 residues. The CDR3 region is CASSWGLAGGRGETQYF. CDR3 bases: TGTGCCAGCAGCTGGGGACTAGCGGGAGGAAGGGGCGAGACCCAGTACTTC. The whole variable domain, filled in from reference TRBV11-2 and TRBJ2-5, reads EAGVAQSPRYKIIEKRQSVAFWCNPISGHATLYWYQQILGQGPKLLIQFQNNGVVDDSQLPKDRFSAERLKGVDSTLKIQPAKLEDSAVYLCASSWGLAGGRGETQYFGPGTRLLVL.

The gene calls are TRBV28 and TRBJ1-5; 10 nucleotides match TRBD1. After removal of 6 bases from V and 7 bases from J, the junction contained 6 bases not matched to a gene. The CDR3 extends over 14 amino acids. Germline CDR1 reads MDHEN; CDR2 reads SYDVKM. CDR3 in amino acids: CASRTGGLEQPQHF. Written as DNA, the CDR3 is TGTGCCAGCAGGACAGGGGGCCTCGAGCAGCCCCAGCATTTT.

V is TRBV28 and J is TRBJ2-1, with TRBD2 matching over 11 bases. With V trimmed by 6 bases and J by 7 bases, 14 bases remained unmatched. This CDR3 has 17 amino acids. Germline-derived CDR1 and CDR2 are MDHEN and SYDVKM. The CDR3 coding sequence is TGTGCCAGCAGCCCCGAAGCCCTAGCGGGAGGAGAGAATGAGCAGTTCTTC. It specifies CASSPEALAGGENEQFF.

V is TRBV27 and J is TRBJ2-3; D is uncertain. Germline loops: CDR1 MNHEY, CDR2 SMNVEV (reference sequence). Trimming pared 2 bases from V and 8 bases from J, leaving 5 bases between. The CDR3 runs 11 residues. The CDR3 protein is CASSLKGTQYF. The CDR3 DNA follows: TGTGCCAGCAGTTTAAAGGGTACGCAGTATTTT.

This chain links TRBV11-2 with TRBJ2-1; D is tentatively TRBD1 or TRBD2 (6 bases each). Trimming took 5 bases from V and 8 from J, leaving 16 bases between them. The CDR3 totals 14 residues. Looked up from germline, CDR1 is SGHAT and CDR2 is FQNNGV. CDR3 sequence (DNA): TGTGCCAGCAGCCCCGAGGGGGGCTGGGATGAGCAGTTCTTC. This translates into CASSPEGGWDEQFF. The full variable domain, in which reference TRBV11-2 and TRBJ2-1 provide the parts outside the CDR3, is EAGVAQSPRYKIIEKRQSVAFWCNPISGHATLYWYQQILGQGPKLLIQFQNNGVVDDSQLPKDRFSAERLKGVDSTLKIQPAKLEDSAVYLCASSPEGGWDEQFFGPGTRLTVL.

This clone occurred a few times. This chain links TRBV10-3 with TRBJ1-1; no definite D call. This CDR3 is built from 13 residues. Germline V gene data show CDR1 as ENHRY and CDR2 as SYGVKD. Trimming shortened V by 6 bases and J by 0 bases, and 8 bases separated the two germline ends. CDR3 DNA: TGTGCCATCAGCCAGACACTGAACACTGAAGCTTTCTTT. Amino acid sequence: CAISQTLNTEAFF.

The chain employs TRBV27 and TRBJ2-7; 7 bases are a match to TRBD1. J gave up 6 bases and V 2 bases, and 7 bases lay outside the gene matches. The CDR3 is made up of 14 amino acids. Germline CDR1 MNHEY, CDR2 SMNVEV (reference sequence). In DNA form, the CDR3 reads TGTGCCAGCAGTTTACCCGACAGGGACGGCGAGCAGTACTTC. Its protein product is CASSLPDRDGEQYF.

V gene TRBV11-2 combines with J gene TRBJ1-1; TRBD1 aligns across 7 bases. This CDR3 comprises 16 residues. Per the germline V gene, CDR1 is SGHAT and CDR2 is FQNNGV. V shed 3 bases and J 4 bases; nucleotides not matched to a gene: 11. The CDR3 DNA reads as TGTGCCAGCAGCTTCACGACAGGGAGTATCGGCACTGAAGCTTTCTTT. This encodes CASSFTTGSIGTEAFF.

The chain combines TRBV6-1 with TRBJ1-1, with 8 bases aligning to TRBD1. The CDR3 totals 15 residues. CDR1 and CDR2 from the germline V gene are MNHNS and SASEGT. Trimming cost V 0 bases and J 8 bases; bases outside gene matches: 8. DNA of the CDR3: TGTGCCAGCAGTGAAGCTGACTATGGACAGGGCGAAGCTTTCTTT. Translating gives CASSEADYGQGEAFF.

The gene calls are TRBV6-5 and TRBJ1-2; D remains unclear. The germline V gene has CDR1 MNHEY and CDR2 SVGAGI. This CDR3 spans 13 amino acids. The V and J ends lost 6 bases and 4 bases respectively, with 12 bases between them. In nucleotides, the CDR3 is TGTGCCAGCAGGACTCCGGGCCGCTATGGCTACACCTTC. This codes for CASRTPGRYGYTF.

V usage is TRBV2 and J usage is TRBJ2-7, with TRBD2 as a possible D gene (5 bases). V was clipped by 6 bases and J by 3 bases, with 9 bases between them. The CDR3 sequence is 12 residues long. Per the germline V gene, CDR1 is SNHLY and CDR2 is FYNNEI. The CDR3 region is CASRVGVYEQYF. The DNA for the CDR3 is TGTGCCAGCAGGGTCGGGGTCTACGAGCAGTACTTC.

This clone appeared once. This rearrangement joins TRBV2 to TRBJ2-7; D is possibly TRBD1 (6 bases). V was trimmed by 6 bases and J by 0 bases, leaving 12 bases between them. The CDR3 spans 14 residues. CDR1 is SNHLY and CDR2 is FYNNEI in the germline V gene. The CDR3 bases are TGTGCCAGCAGGGGGGCTGTCCTCTCCTACGAGCAGTACTTC. This codes for CASRGAVLSYEQYF.

This chain uses TRBV28 with TRBJ2-3; 11 bases fit TRBD2. CDR1 is MDHEN, CDR2 SYDVKM, per germline. The CDR3 runs to 17 residues. V gave up 8 bases and J gave up 1 base; unmatched junction bases: 11. CDR3 bases: TGTGCCAGCGGACTACTAGCGGGAGTGAGGGGCACAGATACGCAGTATTTT. Protein: CASGLLAGVRGTDTQYF.

Turning to this clone: Other DNA sequences in this sample translate to the same CDR3. J is TRBJ2-7 and V is TRBV5-1; no reliable D call. This CDR3 spans 15 amino acids. Germline values: CDR1 SGHRS, CDR2 YFSETQ. The V end lost 1 base, the J end lost 6 bases, and 17 bases lay between the germline ends. The CDR3 region is CASSLPLGESGEQYF. The CDR3 nucleotides are TGCGCCAGCAGCTTGCCGTTAGGAGAATCGGGCGAGCAGTACTTC.

V is TRBV5-6 and J is TRBJ1-5; possible D gene TRBD1, 5 bases. V was pared by 5 bases and J by 6 bases, with 30 bases between. This CDR3 region has 19 residues. Germline CDR1 and CDR2: SGHDT and YYEEEE. The CDR3 sequence: CASRPRQAPEATGGQPQHF. The CDR3 nucleotides are TGTGCCAGCAGACCAAGGCAGGCTCCCGAGGCGACTGGGGGTCAGCCCCAGCATTTT. The entire variable domain, with the rest obtained from reference TRBV5-6 and TRBJ1-5, is as follows: DAGVTQSPTHLIKTRGQQVTLRCSPKSGHDTVSWYQQALGQGPQFIFQYYEEEERQRGNFPDRFSGHQFPNYSSELNVNALLLGDSALYLCASRPRQAPEATGGQPQHFGDGTRLSIL.

This rearrangement joins TRBV30 to TRBJ1-1; tentative D call: TRBD1 (6 bases). CDR3 length: 15 residues. Germline lookup yields CDR1 GTSNPN and CDR2 SVGIG (reference sequence). Trimming took 0 bases from V and 7 from J, leaving 18 bases between them. The CDR3, as DNA: TGTGCCTGGAGTGTTGTAGAGGTGGGGGCTTATGAAGCTTTCTTT. Translation: CAWSVVEVGAYEAFF.

The chain joins TRBV30 to TRBJ2-3; no definite D call. The germline V and J ends were trimmed by 4 bases and 1 base, with 15 bases remaining between them. Germline lookup yields CDR1 GTSNPN and CDR2 SVGIG (reference sequence). This CDR3 contains 15 residues. CDR3 sequence (DNA): TGTGCCTGGATTGAACCCTCCGAGGGCACAGATACGCAGTATTTT. It is translated as CAWIEPSEGTDTQYF.

The table lists this clone with a few counts. The CDR3 here is CAWSGGQAAFF. Written as DNA, the CDR3 is TGTGCCTGGAGTGGAGGCCAGGCTGCTTTCTTT. This chain connects TRBV30 to TRBJ1-1, with D uncertain. Germline CDR1 is GTSNPN and CDR2 is SVGIG (reference sequence). Between the trimmed V and J ends, which lost 1 base and 11 bases, there was a span of 11 bases. The CDR3 length is 11 residues.

This chain connects TRBV7-9 to TRBJ2-3; the D gene could be TRBD1 or TRBD2 (5 bases each). The V end was cut by 5 bases, the J end by 2 bases, with 14 bases between. This CDR3 contains 15 residues. Germline V gene lookup returns CDR1 SEHNR and CDR2 FQNEAQ (reference sequence). In nucleotides, the CDR3 is TGTGCCAGCAGCGGGACGGCCTGGTCCACAGATACGCAGTATTTT. Translated: CASSGTAWSTDTQYF.

This clone turned up a few times. The CDR3 sequence is CAISISQRTGNYGYTF. The DNA for the CDR3 is TGTGCCATCAGCATTTCCCAACGGACAGGGAACTATGGCTACACCTTC. This rearrangement joins TRBV10-3 to TRBJ1-2; 8 bases fit TRBD1. The CDR3 runs 16 residues. V trimming: 6 bases; J trimming: 2 bases; junction bases outside the gene matches: 11. Germline V lookup: CDR1 ENHRY, CDR2 SYGVKD.